This TCR beta chain is from a study of cytomegalovirus exposure and HLA in healthy donors (dated by TCRdb to the late 2010s). Notes on the research overall: An earlier analysis of roughly 630 of the donors reported 276 Gb of sequence data and more than 90 million unique TCR beta sequences from about 180 million T cells. An early release that covered about 600 HLA-typed donors contained 250 to 350 gigabases of sequencing data and about 84 million unique TCR sequences. The genetic ancestry cluster associated with self-reported Caucasian donors included around four fifths of the roughly 360 genotyped donors. The study aimed to test whether signatures of past pathogen exposure could be identified by cataloging public T cell receptors. The study used immunosequencing to profile the T cell repertoires of 666 subjects and linked those repertoires to cytomegalovirus serostatus. A separate validation cohort of 100 to 150 different subjects was used in addition to the roughly 700-subject first cohort. The study combined high-throughput TCR immunosequencing, statistical association of individual TCRs with disease status, and machine learning to predict cytomegalovirus infection status. To study patterns of TCR occurrence, a later analysis re-analyzed previously published TCR beta repertoires from 666 donors and added high-resolution HLA genotyping. In the later analysis, no new phenotypic data were used to find candidate immune exposures; instead, reliance was placed on TCR beta sequences and their occurrence across donors. An earlier analysis of nearly 600 of the donors applied high-throughput TCR beta sequencing to assess whether each TCR beta V gene segment acted as functional or pseudogenic. Alongside the repertoire data, information on donor age, sex, ethnicity and CMV serostatus was compiled. Genome-wide SNP genotypes for about 55% of the 666 donors were used in a later genetic analysis, which treated that subset as a discovery cohort. Every repertoire in the discovery cohort had been generated on one and the same sequencing platform. HLA typing included class I and class II loci at four-digit resolution. The number of typed donors differed by locus: about 620-640 for A, B, C, DRB1 and DQB1; 500 to 550 for DQA1; some 610 for DPA1; and roughly 470 for DPB1. Roughly 5 DR-DQ haplotypes were handled as single units for association and clustering because linkage in the cohort was strong. Among roughly 400 genotyped donors of the cohort, an average of roughly 230,000 unique TCR beta nucleotide sequences was sequenced per donor, of which approximately 18% were non-productive. General study outcomes and caveats: According to a later genetic analysis, donors in an Asian-associated ancestry cluster had fewer N-insertions in productive TCRs than the approximately 710-donor mean. When HLA alleles, especially DR and DQ, strongly co-occurred, attributing TCR associations to individual alleles was difficult. A later analysis reported that several top co-occurrence clusters appeared linked to parvovirus B19, influenza, CMV and Epstein-Barr virus. Most TCR sequences were observed very rarely across donors, whereas some public TCRs were present in many individuals. In a later analysis, 15,000 to 20,000 TCR beta sequences were associated with specific HLA alleles at a false discovery rate of 0.05. In an earlier analysis of fewer than 700 of the donors, most TCR beta V segments appeared in productive rearrangements about 87% or about 30% of the time, broadly matching IMGT annotations. Because counts were too low, fewer than 20 rarely observed V segments, including chromosome 9 orphons, were excluded from the earlier analysis of 587 of the donors. The cohort was sequenced for TCR beta chains only, and without alpha or paired-chain data the features that could be detected were limited. Correlated functional status among segregating V segments might be attributable to linkage disequilibrium, but an unknown experimental factor could not be ruled out. Because HLA typing was unavailable for some donors at each locus, only the typed subset was used in association tests. It was suggested by the authors that the approach could potentially be generalized to other disease states and immunological phenotypes. In a later analysis, HLA-associated TCR beta chains were found to be more clonally expanded and to have lower generation probabilities than equally common non-associated chains. The presence/absence analyses assumed that sequencing depth was roughly uniform across donors, and that assumption may not be true. Three of the identified cytomegalovirus-associated TCR beta chains were confirmed in vitro to be specific for cytomegalovirus antigens. The study listed 150 to 200 TCR beta chains as associated with cytomegalovirus. In both the original and validation cohorts, the classifier was reported to diagnose cytomegalovirus status with high specificity and sensitivity. V-gene and J-gene trimming of TCR beta chains was associated with a missense DCLRE1C variant in a later genetic analysis, and the association was replicated in an independent cohort. The only immune exposure information available for the cohort was CMV serostatus. In a later analysis, most CMV-associated TCR beta chains were found to appear HLA-restricted, with HLA associations seemingly driven largely by CMV exposure. In a later analysis, TCR association rates were found to vary across HLA loci, with the most associated TCRs seen for DRB1 alleles and the fewest for HLA-C alleles. A further reported finding was that TCR beta sequences accurately predicted the HLA-A and HLA-B alleles for most subjects in the first cohort. Because the 87-base-pair reads could not distinguish some IMGT-functional V segments, including TRBV6-2 and TRBV6-3, those segments were excluded. A cluster of highly shared sequence variants was judged likely to be a technical artifact of the sequencing pipeline.

With regard to this clone: Which antigen it targets is not known. No per-base quality is available; no much larger clone lies one base away.

The CDR3 has 14 amino acids, counting the end cysteine and phenylalanine. Only CDR3 DNA remains: 42 bases, in frame from the first base. CDR1 and CDR2, looked up from the germline V gene (reference sequence), are MNHEY and SMNVEV. Trimming accounts for 5 bases at V and 7 bases at J, while the number of junction bases matched to no gene is 9. In total, approximately 700 healthy bone marrow donors made up the cohort. All cohort members were sampled while nominally healthy, although unrecorded immune exposures were likely present. The donor tested CMV seropositive and was one of the 289 seropositive cohort members. Every donor gave a peripheral blood sample, and the peripheral blood mononuclear cells from that sample were used for TCR beta sequencing. Genomic DNA was extracted from the blood cell samples with the Qiagen DNeasy Blood Extraction Kit. The library was generated by the immunoSEQ multiplex PCR assay. A mixture of 60 forward primers for TCR Vbeta segments and 13 reverse primers for TCR Jbeta segments was used in the multiplex PCR. The CDR3 region of rearranged TCR beta genes was amplified from genomic DNA by a multiplex PCR assay. The Illumina HiSeq System was used to sequence the amplified TCR beta libraries as 87-base-pair reads. Regarding the original processing steps: A later analysis counted some 74 million unique TCR beta chains across the 666 repertoires, and 9 million to 14 million of these chains were shared by at least two donors. To remove PCR and sequencing errors, raw reads were error-corrected and collapsed into unique sequences using a nearest-neighbor algorithm that merged closely related sequences. CDR3 sequences were aligned to IMGT reference sequences to assign V, D and J gene segments. Each retained sequence needed at least a six-nucleotide match to both a V gene segment and a J gene segment. Rearrangements were classified as productive when the CDR3 lacked stop codons and remained in frame with V and J, and all other rearrangements were classified as non-productive. CDR3 was defined according to IMGT convention as the region running from the second conserved V-encoded cysteine to the conserved J-encoded phenylalanine. The earlier analysis of about 590 of the donors excluded sequences that lacked an unambiguous match to a single V gene segment. An earlier analysis of 587 of the donors called V segments functional above 56.7% productive rearrangements and segregating when the between-donor standard deviation exceeded 5%. A statistical classification framework was developed to diagnose cytomegalovirus status using the catalog of TCR beta chain sequences. V and J gene assignment, in a later analysis, came from comparing TCR nucleotide sequences with IMGT/GENE-DB human TR gene sequences. In a later analysis, CDR3 sequences and most-parsimonious VDJ recombination scenarios were assigned using the TCRdist pipeline. A later analysis defined each TCR beta chain by its CDR3 amino acid sequence plus V-gene family, and excluded reads lacking a unique V-gene family. To address suspected cross-contamination and a sequencing artifact, a later analysis removed around 590 highly shared, low-generation-probability nucleotide sequences. In a later analysis, a clonal expansion index for each public chain was calculated from normalized within-repertoire ranks of inferred template counts. In a later analysis, generation probabilities were computed using a VDJ recombination model fitted to out-of-frame rearrangements, and the results were checked against IGoR. In a later analysis, hypergeometric tests were used to score TCR-TCR, TCR-HLA and TCR-CMV co-occurrence, with a repertoire-size bias correction applied to TCR pairs. A later analysis estimated false discovery rates by permuting HLA or CMV assignments 20 times. A later analysis grouped co-occurring TCRs with DBSCAN, adding TCRdist sequence similarity when clustering within HLA-allele-positive subsets. Repertoires with fewer than 30,000 or more than 120,000 public chains, plus five repertoires with anomalous nucleotide sharing, were excluded from co-occurrence clustering. TCRdb stores this immuneACCESS table with in-frame sequences only. Part of the clones is absent; in the studies checked, under half of the shortfall reflects unresolved V genes, and no reason is known for the rest. Clone size and the V and J calls come from that table; the DNA yielded D and trimming. The sample table records 150,000 to 200,000 clones; 80% to 90% of these occur just once. About 9.3% of the sample rests with the top ten.

Sequencing was performed on PBMCs. The receptor was isolated from a man younger than 30 in good health and CMV-seropositive. This sequence uses TRBV27 and TRBJ2-7; a stretch of 9 junction bases matches TRBD2. CDR3 sequence: CASSPSGALGEQYF. Here is the DNA: TGTGCCAGCAGTCCTAGCGGGGCACTTGGGGAGCAGTACTTC.